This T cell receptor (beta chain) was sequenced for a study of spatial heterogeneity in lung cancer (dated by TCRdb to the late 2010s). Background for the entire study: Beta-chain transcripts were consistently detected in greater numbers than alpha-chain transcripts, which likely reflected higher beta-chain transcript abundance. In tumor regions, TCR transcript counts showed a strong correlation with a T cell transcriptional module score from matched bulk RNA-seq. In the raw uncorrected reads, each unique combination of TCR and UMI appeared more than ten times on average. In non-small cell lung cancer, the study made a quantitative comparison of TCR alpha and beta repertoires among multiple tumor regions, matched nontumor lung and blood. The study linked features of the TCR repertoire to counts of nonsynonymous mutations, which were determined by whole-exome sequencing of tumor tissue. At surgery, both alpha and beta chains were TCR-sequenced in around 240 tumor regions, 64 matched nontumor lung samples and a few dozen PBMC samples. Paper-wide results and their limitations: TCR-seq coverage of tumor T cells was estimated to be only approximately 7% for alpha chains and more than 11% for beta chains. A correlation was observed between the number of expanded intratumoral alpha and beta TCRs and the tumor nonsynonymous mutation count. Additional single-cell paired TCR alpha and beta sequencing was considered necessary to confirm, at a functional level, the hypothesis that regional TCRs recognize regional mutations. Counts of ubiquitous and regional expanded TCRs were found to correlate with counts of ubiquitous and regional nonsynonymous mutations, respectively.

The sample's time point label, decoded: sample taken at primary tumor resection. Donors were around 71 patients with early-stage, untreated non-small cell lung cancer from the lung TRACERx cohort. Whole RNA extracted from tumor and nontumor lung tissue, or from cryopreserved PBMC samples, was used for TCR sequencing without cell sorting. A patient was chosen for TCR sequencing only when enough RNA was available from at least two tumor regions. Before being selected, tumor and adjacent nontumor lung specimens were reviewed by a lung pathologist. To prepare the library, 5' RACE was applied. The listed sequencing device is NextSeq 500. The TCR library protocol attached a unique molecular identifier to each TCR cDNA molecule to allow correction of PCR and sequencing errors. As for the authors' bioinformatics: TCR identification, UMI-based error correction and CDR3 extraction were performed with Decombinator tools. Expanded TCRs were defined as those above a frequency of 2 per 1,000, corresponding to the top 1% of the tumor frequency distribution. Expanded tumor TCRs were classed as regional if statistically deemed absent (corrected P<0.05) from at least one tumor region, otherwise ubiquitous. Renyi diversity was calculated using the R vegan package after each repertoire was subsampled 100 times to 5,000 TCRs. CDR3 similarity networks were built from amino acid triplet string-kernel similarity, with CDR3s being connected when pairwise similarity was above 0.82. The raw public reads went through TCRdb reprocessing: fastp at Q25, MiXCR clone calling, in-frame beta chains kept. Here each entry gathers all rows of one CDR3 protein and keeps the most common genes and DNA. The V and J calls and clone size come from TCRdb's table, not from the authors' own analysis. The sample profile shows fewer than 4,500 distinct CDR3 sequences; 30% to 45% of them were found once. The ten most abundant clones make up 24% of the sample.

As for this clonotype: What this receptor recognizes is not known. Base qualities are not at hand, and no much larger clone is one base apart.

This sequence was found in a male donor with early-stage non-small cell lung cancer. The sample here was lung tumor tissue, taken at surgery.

The DNA sequence is given as TGTGCCAGCAGCTTAGTTCCAGGCCATCCAAGCATTCAGTACTTC. This translates into CASSLVPGHPSIQYF. This sequence uses TRBV7-9 and TRBJ2-4; no D gene call is confident. V is pared back by 1 base and J by 9 bases, with 16 bases lying between the germline termini. CDR1 and CDR2 are read off the germline V gene (reference sequence) as SEHNR and FQNEAQ. The CDR3 covers 15 residues, taking in both the cysteine and the phenylalanine. The sequence is cut down to CDR3 DNA, 45 bases in frame from base 1.